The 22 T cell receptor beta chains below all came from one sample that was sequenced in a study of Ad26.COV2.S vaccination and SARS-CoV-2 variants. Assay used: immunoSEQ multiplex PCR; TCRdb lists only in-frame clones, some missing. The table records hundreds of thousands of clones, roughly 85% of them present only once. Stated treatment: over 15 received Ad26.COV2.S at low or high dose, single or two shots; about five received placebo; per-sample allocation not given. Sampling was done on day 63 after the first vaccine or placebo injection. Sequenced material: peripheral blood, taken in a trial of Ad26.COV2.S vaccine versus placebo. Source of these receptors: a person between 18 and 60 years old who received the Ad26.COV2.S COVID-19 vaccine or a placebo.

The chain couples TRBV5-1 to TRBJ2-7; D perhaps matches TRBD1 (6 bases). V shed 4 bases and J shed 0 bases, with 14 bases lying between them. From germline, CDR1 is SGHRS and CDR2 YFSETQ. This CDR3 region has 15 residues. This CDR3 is CASSPTGLSSYEQYF. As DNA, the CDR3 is TGCGCCAGCAGCCCCACAGGGCTTAGCTCCTACGAGCAGTACTTC.

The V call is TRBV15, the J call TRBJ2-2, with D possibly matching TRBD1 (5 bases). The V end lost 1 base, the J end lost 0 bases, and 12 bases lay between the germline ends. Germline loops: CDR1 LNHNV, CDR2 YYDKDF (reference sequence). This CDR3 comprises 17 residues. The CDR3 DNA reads TGTGCCACCAGCAGAGGCAGTGGCAGGGCGAACACCGGGGAGCTGTTTTTT. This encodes CATSRGSGRANTGELFF.

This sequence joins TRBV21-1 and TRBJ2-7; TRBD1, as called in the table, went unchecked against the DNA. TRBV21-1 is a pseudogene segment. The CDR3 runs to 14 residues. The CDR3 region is CASSKRQSSYEQYF. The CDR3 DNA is TGTGCCAGCAGCAAGAGACAGAGCTCCTACGAGCAGTACTTC.

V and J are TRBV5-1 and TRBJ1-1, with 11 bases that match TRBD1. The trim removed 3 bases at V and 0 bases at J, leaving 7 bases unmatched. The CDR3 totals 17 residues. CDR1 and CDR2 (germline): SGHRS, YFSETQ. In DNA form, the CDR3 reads TGCGCCAGCAGCTGGACCGGGACAGGGGGGATGAACACTGAAGCTTTCTTT. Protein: CASSWTGTGGMNTEAFF.

CDR3 protein: CASSLVWGPYEQYF. In DNA form, the CDR3 reads TGTGCCAGCAGCTTAGTATGGGGACCCTACGAGCAGTACTTC. This chain connects TRBV7-2 to TRBJ2-7; tentatively, D is TRBD1 or TRBD2 (5 bases each). Between the trimmed V and J ends, which lost 1 base and 2 bases, there was a span of 9 bases. There are 14 residues in the CDR3. Germline V gene sequence: CDR1 SGHTA, CDR2 FQGNSA.

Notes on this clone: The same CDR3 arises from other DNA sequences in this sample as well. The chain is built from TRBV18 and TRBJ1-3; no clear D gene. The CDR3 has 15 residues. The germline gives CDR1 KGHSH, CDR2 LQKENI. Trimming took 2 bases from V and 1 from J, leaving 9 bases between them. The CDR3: CASSPSGDSGNTIYF. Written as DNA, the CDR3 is TGTGCCAGCTCACCATCTGGGGATTCTGGAAACACCATATATTTT.

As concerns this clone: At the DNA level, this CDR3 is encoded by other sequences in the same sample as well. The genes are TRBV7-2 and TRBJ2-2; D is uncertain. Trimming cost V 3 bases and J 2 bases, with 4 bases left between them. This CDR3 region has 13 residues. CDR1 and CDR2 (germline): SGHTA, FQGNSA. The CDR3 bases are TGTGCCAGCAGCTTCTCAAACACCGGGGAGCTGTTTTTT. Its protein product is CASSFSNTGELFF.

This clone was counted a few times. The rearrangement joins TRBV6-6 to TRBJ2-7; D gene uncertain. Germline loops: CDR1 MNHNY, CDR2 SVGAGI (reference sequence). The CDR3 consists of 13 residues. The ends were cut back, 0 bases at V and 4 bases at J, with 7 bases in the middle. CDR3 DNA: TGTGCCAGCAGTTACTCGGGTCAGTACGAGCAGTACTTC. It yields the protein CASSYSGQYEQYF.

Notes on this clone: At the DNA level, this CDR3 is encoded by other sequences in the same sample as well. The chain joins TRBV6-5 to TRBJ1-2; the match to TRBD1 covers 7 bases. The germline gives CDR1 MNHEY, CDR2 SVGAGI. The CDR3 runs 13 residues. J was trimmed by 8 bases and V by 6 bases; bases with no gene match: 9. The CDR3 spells CASRADRVDGYTF. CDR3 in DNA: TGTGCCAGCAGGGCAGACAGGGTAGACGGCTACACCTTC.

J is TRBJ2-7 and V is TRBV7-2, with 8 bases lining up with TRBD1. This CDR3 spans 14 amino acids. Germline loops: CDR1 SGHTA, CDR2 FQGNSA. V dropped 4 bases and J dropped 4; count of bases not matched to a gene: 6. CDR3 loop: CASSSDRVSYEQYF. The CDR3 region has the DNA TGTGCCAGCAGCTCGGACAGGGTATCATACGAGCAGTACTTC.

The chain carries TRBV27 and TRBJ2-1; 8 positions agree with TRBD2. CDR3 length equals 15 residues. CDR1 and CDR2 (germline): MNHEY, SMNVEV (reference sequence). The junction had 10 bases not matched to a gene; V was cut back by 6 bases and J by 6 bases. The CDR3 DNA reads TGTGCCAGCAGACCCCCGGGACTAGGTAGCAATGAGCAGTTCTTC. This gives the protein CASRPPGLGSNEQFF.

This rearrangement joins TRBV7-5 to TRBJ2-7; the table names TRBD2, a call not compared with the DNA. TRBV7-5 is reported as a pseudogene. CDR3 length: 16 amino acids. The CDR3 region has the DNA TGTGTCAGAAGCTCTCCGGGACTAGCGGCCTCCTACGAGCAGTACTTC. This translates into CVRSSPGLAASYEQYF.

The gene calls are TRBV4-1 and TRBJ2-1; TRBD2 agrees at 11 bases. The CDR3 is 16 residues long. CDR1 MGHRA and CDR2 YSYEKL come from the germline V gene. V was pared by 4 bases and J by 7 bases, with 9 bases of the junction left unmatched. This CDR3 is CASSLPGTSGLNEQFF. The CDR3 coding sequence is TGCGCCAGCAGCCTGCCCGGGACTAGCGGCTTGAATGAGCAGTTCTTC.

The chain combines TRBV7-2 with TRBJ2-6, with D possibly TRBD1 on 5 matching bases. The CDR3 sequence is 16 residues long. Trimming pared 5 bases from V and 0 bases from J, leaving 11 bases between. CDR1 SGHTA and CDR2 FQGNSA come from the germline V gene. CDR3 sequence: CASSPTQGSGANVLTF. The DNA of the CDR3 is TGTGCCAGCAGCCCGACCCAGGGCTCTGGGGCCAACGTCCTGACTTTC.

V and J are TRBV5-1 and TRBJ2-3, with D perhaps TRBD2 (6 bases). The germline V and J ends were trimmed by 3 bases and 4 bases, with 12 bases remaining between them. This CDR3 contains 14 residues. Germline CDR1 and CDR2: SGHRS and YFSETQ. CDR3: CASSSDGGSDTQYF. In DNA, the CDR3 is TGCGCCAGCAGCTCGGATGGGGGGTCAGATACGCAGTATTTT.

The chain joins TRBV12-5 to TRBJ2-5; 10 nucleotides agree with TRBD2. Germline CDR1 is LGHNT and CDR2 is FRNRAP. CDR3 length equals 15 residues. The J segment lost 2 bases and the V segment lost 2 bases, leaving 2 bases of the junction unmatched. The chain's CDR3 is CASGLTSGDQETQYF. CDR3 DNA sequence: TGTGCTAGTGGTTTGACTAGCGGGGATCAAGAGACCCAGTACTTC.

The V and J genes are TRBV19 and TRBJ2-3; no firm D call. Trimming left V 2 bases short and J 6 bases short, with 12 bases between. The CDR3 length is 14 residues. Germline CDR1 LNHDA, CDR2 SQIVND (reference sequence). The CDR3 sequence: CASSIMSPQDTQYF. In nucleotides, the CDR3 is TGTGCCAGTAGTATAATGAGCCCCCAGGATACGCAGTATTTT.

As DNA, the CDR3 is TGCGCCAGCAGCCGGACAGGGGTGATGAACACTGAAGCTTTCTTT. Translated, it gives CASSRTGVMNTEAFF. This chain uses TRBV10-2 with TRBJ1-1, with 9 bases fitting TRBD1. Germline trimming cut 6 bases from V and 0 bases from J; bases unmatched to any gene: 5. The CDR3 runs to 15 residues. Per germline, CDR1 WSHSY and CDR2 SAAADI.

The CDR3 DNA reads TGTGCCACCAGCGCAAGAGGGGCATTCGGTTCACCCCTCCACTTT. Protein sequence: CATSARGAFGSPLHF. The chain has TRBV15 and TRBJ1-6; tentatively, D is TRBD1 (5 bases). Germline assignment: CDR1 LNHNV and CDR2 YYDKDF (reference sequence). Trimming took 5 bases from V and 9 from J, leaving 17 bases between them. The CDR3 is 15 amino acids.

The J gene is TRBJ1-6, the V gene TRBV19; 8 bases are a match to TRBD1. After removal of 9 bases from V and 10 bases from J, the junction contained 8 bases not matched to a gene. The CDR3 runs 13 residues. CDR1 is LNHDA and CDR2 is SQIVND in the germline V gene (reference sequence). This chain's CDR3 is CASSDREGSPLHF. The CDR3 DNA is TGTGCCAGCTCGGACAGGGAAGGGTCACCCCTCCACTTT. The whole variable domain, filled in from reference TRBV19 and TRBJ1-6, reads DGGITQSPKYLFRKEGQNVTLSCEQNLNHDAMYWYRQDPGQGLRLIYYSQIVNDFQKGDIAEGYSVSREKKESFPLTVTSAQKNPTAFYLCASSDREGSPLHFGNGTRLTVT.

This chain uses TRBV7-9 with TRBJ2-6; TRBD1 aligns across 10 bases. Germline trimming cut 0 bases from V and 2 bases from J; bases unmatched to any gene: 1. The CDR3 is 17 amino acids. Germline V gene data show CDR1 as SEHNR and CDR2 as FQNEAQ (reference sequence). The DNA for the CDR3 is TGTGCCAGCAGCTTAGCGGGACAGGGGACTGGGGCCAACGTCCTGACTTTC. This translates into CASSLAGQGTGANVLTF.

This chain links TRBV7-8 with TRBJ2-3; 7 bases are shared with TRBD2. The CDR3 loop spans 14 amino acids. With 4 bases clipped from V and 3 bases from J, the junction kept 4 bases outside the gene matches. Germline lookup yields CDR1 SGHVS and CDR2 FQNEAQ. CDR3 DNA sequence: TGTGCCAGCAGCTGGGGGGGGTTAACAGATACGCAGTATTTT. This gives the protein CASSWGGLTDTQYF.